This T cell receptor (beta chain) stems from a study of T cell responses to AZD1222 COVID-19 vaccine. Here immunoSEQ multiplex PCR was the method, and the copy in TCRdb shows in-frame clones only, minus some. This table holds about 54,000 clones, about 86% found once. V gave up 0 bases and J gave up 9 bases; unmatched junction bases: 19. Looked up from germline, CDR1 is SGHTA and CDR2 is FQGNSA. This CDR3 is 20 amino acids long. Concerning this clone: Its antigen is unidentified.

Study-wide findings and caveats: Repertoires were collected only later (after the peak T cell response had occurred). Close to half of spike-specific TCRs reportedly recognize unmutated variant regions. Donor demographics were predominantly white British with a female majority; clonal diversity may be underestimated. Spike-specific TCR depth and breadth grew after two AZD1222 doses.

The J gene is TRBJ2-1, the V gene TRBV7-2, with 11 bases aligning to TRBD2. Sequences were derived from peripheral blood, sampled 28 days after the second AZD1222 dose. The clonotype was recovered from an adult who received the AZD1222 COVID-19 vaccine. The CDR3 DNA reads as TGTGCCAGCAGCTTAGCACTTTCGGCTAGCGGGAGGAGGAGATTTTCTGAGCAGTTCTTC. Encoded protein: CASSLALSASGRRRFSEQFF.